A single sample gave rise to the 26 T cell receptor beta chains below, sequenced in a study of blood T cells in healthy people across ages (dated by TCRdb to between 2015 and 2016). The method was 5' RACE. Sequenced on an Illumina HiSeq 2500. A second PCR of about 6 to 12 cycles was run with a J-beta primer mix and a sample-barcoded 5' primer. TCRdb redid the processing of the public reads, applying fastp at Q25 and MiXCR, and retained in-frame beta chains. CDR3 protein sequences are deduplicated, and each keeps its most common genes and DNA. The sample table holds 780,000 or so distinct CDR3 sequences, of which roughly 50% were seen once. Around 41% of the sample is taken by the ten largest. Sequenced sample: blood. Source of these receptors: a man older than 75 in good health.

This chain joins TRBV18 and TRBJ2-5, with 7 bases aligning to TRBD1. The end of the DNA is better explained by TRBJ2-7, so the J call may be wrong. This CDR3 has 15 residues. The germline gives CDR1 KGHSH, CDR2 LQKENI. The CDR3 here is CASSPAGGVFYEQYF. CDR3 bases: TGTGCCAGCTCACCCGCAGGGGGAGTATTTTACGAGCAGTACTTC.

The chain joins TRBV20-1 to TRBJ1-5, with D perhaps matching TRBD1 (6 bases). The CDR3 totals 15 residues. V was trimmed by 6 bases and J by 0 bases, leaving 15 bases between them. Germline V gene data show CDR1 as DFQATT and CDR2 as SNEGSKA (reference sequence). CDR3 DNA sequence: TGCAGTGCGCATCGAGGGGGGTATAGCAATCAGCCCCAGCATTTT. Its translation is CSAHRGGYSNQPQHF.

The chain joins TRBV12-3 or TRBV12-4 to TRBJ2-7; D perhaps matches TRBD1 (5 bases). V was trimmed by 8 bases and J by 1 base, leaving 18 bases between them. The CDR3 is made up of 15 amino acids. This CDR3 reads CASAGAGIGSYEQYF. CDR3 sequence (DNA): TGTGCCAGCGCTGGGGCAGGGATCGGATCCTACGAGCAGTACTTC.

This clonotype was recorded a few times. The V and J genes are TRBV2 and TRBJ1-4, with TRBD1 matching 8 bases. Germline V gene data show CDR1 as SNHLY and CDR2 as FYNNEI. This CDR3 contains 14 residues. V shed 7 bases and J 8 bases; nucleotides not matched to a gene: 9. This CDR3 reads CASNPTGVREKLFF. As DNA, the CDR3 is TGTGCCAGCAATCCGACAGGGGTCAGGGAAAAACTGTTTTTT. The full variable domain, with the rest looked up from reference TRBV2 and TRBJ1-4, is EPEVTQTPSHQVTQMGQEVILRCVPISNHLYFYWYRQILGQKVEFLVSFYNNEISEKSEIFDDQFSVERPDGSNFTLKIRSTKLEDSAMYFCASNPTGVREKLFFGSGTQLSVL.

The chain joins TRBV6-5 to TRBJ2-1; a weak D match, TRBD1 (5 bases). Trimming cost V 7 bases and J 9 bases, with 10 bases left between them. Per the germline V gene, CDR1 is MNHEY and CDR2 is SVGAGI. This CDR3 spans 11 amino acids. The CDR3 DNA follows: TGTGCCAGCATAGGTAGGGGTGAGCAGTTCTTC. Its translation is CASIGRGEQFF.

A word on this clonotype: The junction departs from the called germline gene at one end, perhaps through a read error. The chain is built from TRBV27 and TRBJ1-2, with a tentative D call TRBD1 (5 bases). The CDR3 length is 14 residues. Germline V gene sequence: CDR1 MNHEY, CDR2 SMNVEV (reference sequence). CDR3 residues: CAGRQREGIRGYTF. The CDR3 nucleotides are TGTGCCGGCAGGCAAAGGGAGGGGATAAGGGGCTACACCTTC.

This clonotype was recorded once. The V call is TRBV3-1, the J call TRBJ2-3; tentative D call: TRBD2 (6 bases). Trimming took 4 bases from V and 0 from J, leaving 11 bases between them. CDR3 length equals 15 residues. The germline V gene encodes CDR1 LGHDT and CDR2 YNNKEL (reference sequence). CDR3 bases: TGTGCCAGCAGCCGAGCTAGCGTAAGCACAGATACGCAGTATTTT. Protein: CASSRASVSTDTQYF.

The chain joins TRBV20-1 to TRBJ1-1; maybe TRBD1 (6 bases). CDR3 length: 16 amino acids. V was shortened by 3 bases and J by 1 base, with 18 bases between the two germline ends. Germline assignment: CDR1 DFQATT and CDR2 SNEGSKA (reference sequence). The CDR3 coding sequence is TGCAGTGCTAGGGGACCCGTCCAGGGGTGGAACACTGAAGCTTTCTTT. Translating gives CSARGPVQGWNTEAFF.

This chain links TRBV25-1 with TRBJ1-2, with TRBD1 identical over 7 bases. Germline assignment: CDR1 MGHDK and CDR2 SYGVNS. After removal of 1 base from V and 1 base from J, the junction contained 6 bases not matched to a gene. The CDR3 is 16 amino acids. This chain's CDR3 is CASSESRGQSNYGYTF. The CDR3 DNA sequence: TGTGCCAGCAGTGAATCCCGGGGACAGAGTAACTATGGCTACACCTTC.

This clonotype was detected a few times. The V and J genes are TRBV2 and TRBJ2-1, with D uncertain. V lost 7 bases, J lost 0 bases, and 10 bases lay in between. The CDR3 sequence is 14 residues long. Looked up from germline, CDR1 is SNHLY and CDR2 is FYNNEI. The CDR3 loop is CASMTLDSYNEQFF. CDR3 nucleotides: TGTGCCAGCATGACTCTCGACTCCTACAATGAGCAGTTCTTC.

This clonotype appeared a few times. The genes are TRBV24-1 and TRBJ1-2; D might be TRBD1 (5 bases). V was cut by 3 bases and J by 5 bases, with 12 bases left in between. CDR3 size: 14 residues. Per the germline V gene, CDR1 is KGHDR and CDR2 is SFDVKD. As DNA, the CDR3 is TGTGCCACCAGTGATGCCGGGACCGTGTATGGCTACACCTTC. Amino acid sequence: CATSDAGTVYGYTF.

J is TRBJ2-4 and V is TRBV20-1; TRBD1 matches 10 bases. J lost 13 bases, V lost 5 bases, and 11 bases had no gene match. The CDR3 consists of 13 residues. CDR1 is DFQATT, CDR2 SNEGSKA, per germline (reference sequence). CDR3 bases: TGCAGTGCTCCAACCCGGACAGGGGGGGAGCAGTACTTC. This codes for CSAPTRTGGEQYF.

The CDR3 sequence: CASRGRTPYEQYF. In DNA, the CDR3 is TGTGCCAGCAGAGGACGAACACCCTACGAGCAGTACTTC. The chain has TRBV6-1 and TRBJ2-5, with D hard to call. Judging by the DNA end, TRBJ2-7 fits better; the J call may be wrong. The CDR3 runs 13 residues. The germline V gene encodes CDR1 MNHNS and CDR2 SASEGT.

The chain links TRBV12-3 or TRBV12-4 to TRBJ2-7; the D call may be TRBD1 or TRBD2 (5 bases each). V gave up 5 bases and J gave up 7 bases, with 21 bases separating them. The CDR3 extends over 15 amino acids. Here the CDR3 DNA reads TGTGCCAGCAGTATTAGTAGGGACGCCAGTAAAGAGCAGTACTTC. The encoded protein is CASSISRDASKEQYF.

The V gene is TRBV14, the J gene TRBJ2-4; D might be TRBD1 or TRBD2, each matching 5 bases. The J call may not be correct, given that the DNA end is closer to TRBJ2-7. Germline CDR1 SGHDN, CDR2 FVKESK. The CDR3 length is 13 residues. CDR3 coding DNA: TGTGCCAGCAGCCAAGCGGGGCCCTACGAGCAGTACTTC. Protein sequence: CASSQAGPYEQYF.

The chain carries TRBV2 and TRBJ2-4; D possibly corresponds to TRBD1 (5 bases). The DNA end is a closer match to TRBJ2-7, so the J assignment may be wrong. The CDR3 extends over 14 amino acids. CDR1 is SNHLY, CDR2 FYNNEI, per germline. The CDR3 nucleotides are TGTGCCAGCAGTGGACAGTTGGGCTTCTACGAGCAGTACTTC. Its translation is CASSGQLGFYEQYF.

The V and J genes are TRBV14 and TRBJ2-5; 7 positions match TRBD1. Germline CDR1 and CDR2: SGHDN and FVKESK. The J segment lost 1 base and the V segment lost 5 bases, leaving 10 bases of the junction unmatched. CDR3 length: 16 amino acids. The CDR3 sequence: CASSSQDRSVQETQYF. As DNA, the CDR3 is TGTGCCAGCAGCTCCCAGGACAGGTCGGTCCAAGAGACCCAGTACTTC.

The chain joins TRBV10-3 to TRBJ1-5; D perhaps matches TRBD1 (6 bases). CDR1 ENHRY and CDR2 SYGVKD come from the germline V gene. The CDR3 extends over 16 amino acids. V shed 2 bases and J shed 6 bases, with 17 bases lying between them. Here the CDR3 DNA reads TGTGCCATCAGTGAGAGGGTCGGGACATATCCTCAGCCCCAGCATTTT. Its translation is CAISERVGTYPQPQHF.

This clonotype has only a few counts. This chain links TRBV12-3 or TRBV12-4 with TRBJ2-1; D gene uncertain. This CDR3 has 12 amino acids. V lost 8 bases to trimming and J lost 2 bases, with 7 bases between them. As DNA, the CDR3 is TGTGCCAGCCTCGCGGCCTACAATGAGCAGTTCTTC. Translation gives CASLAAYNEQFF.

This CDR3 reads CASSVLLRDEQYF. The CDR3 DNA reads as TGTGCCAGCAGCGTCCTGCTCCGCGACGAGCAGTACTTC. The V gene is TRBV9, the J gene TRBJ2-7; no clear D. V was shortened by 2 bases and J by 5 bases, with 11 bases between the two germline ends. CDR3 length: 13 residues. Per germline, CDR1 SGDLS and CDR2 YYNGEE.

The chain is built from TRBV2 and TRBJ1-2, with 7 bases identical to TRBD1. The CDR3 has 14 amino acids. Germline CDR1 reads SNHLY; CDR2 reads FYNNEI. The V gene end was trimmed by 6 bases and the J gene end by 0 bases; junction bases not matched to a gene: 4. CDR3 sequence: CASRGGQTNYGYTF. The DNA for the CDR3 is TGTGCCAGCAGGGGGGGACAGACTAACTATGGCTACACCTTC.

The V call is TRBV20-1, the J call TRBJ2-4; D not resolved. CDR1 and CDR2 from the germline V gene are DFQATT and SNEGSKA (reference sequence). CDR3 length: 13 residues. Trimming removed 3 bases from V and 4 bases from J, with 10 bases in between. CDR3 loop: CSASDGRKNIQYF. The CDR3 DNA follows: TGCAGTGCTAGTGACGGACGGAAAAACATTCAGTACTTC.

This clonotype was seen just once. The chain couples TRBV5-1 to TRBJ2-1; D not certain. From germline, CDR1 is SGHRS and CDR2 YFSETQ. The CDR3 loop spans 15 amino acids. Trimming stripped 1 base from V and 2 bases from J, with 10 bases between. This chain's CDR3 is CASSLRTAPYNEQFF. The CDR3 DNA reads as TGCGCCAGCAGCTTGAGAACAGCTCCCTACAATGAGCAGTTCTTC.

This clonotype was counted a few times. This rearrangement joins TRBV2 to TRBJ2-1; D is unclear. The V end was cut by 1 base, the J end by 11 bases, with 9 bases between. The CDR3 extends over 12 amino acids. Germline CDR1 reads SNHLY; CDR2 reads FYNNEI. CDR3 DNA: TGTGCCAGCAGTGAAGGCGTGACGCAGCAGTTCTTC. Protein: CASSEGVTQQFF.

This chain uses TRBV27 with TRBJ1-1; tentatively, D is TRBD1 (5 bases). Germline V CDR1 and CDR2: MNHEY, SMNVEV (reference sequence). V lost 2 bases to trimming and J lost 5 bases, with 12 bases between them. This CDR3 has 14 amino acids. CDR3 coding DNA: TGTGCCAGCAGTTTAACGGGTCCAGGGACTGAAGCTTTCTTT. Translation gives CASSLTGPGTEAFF.

The sample holds a few counts of this clonotype. V is TRBV29-1 and J is TRBJ1-1; weak D call: TRBD1 (6 bases). The length of the CDR3 is 13 residues. Germline lookup yields CDR1 SQVTM and CDR2 ANQGSEA. V was shortened by 6 bases and J by 1 base, with 12 bases between the two germline ends. The chain's CDR3 is CSVTGLGNTEAFF. Written as DNA, the CDR3 is TGCAGCGTCACAGGGTTGGGGAACACTGAAGCTTTCTTT.